This TCR beta chain originates from a study of CD8 T cells in ankylosing spondylitis. Trimming left V 4 bases short and J 8 bases short, with 8 bases between. CDR1 and CDR2 from the germline V gene are SEHNR and FQNEAQ (reference sequence). The CDR3 is made up of 12 amino acids. One entry per CDR3 protein results from TCRdb running MiXCR on the 5' RACE reads. Of some 800,000 distinct CDR3 sequences in the sample, approximately 12% were seen once. General study points: Seemingly characteristic of ankylosing spondylitis blood was a TCR beta motif consisting of about 8 highly homologous variants. Clones linked to disease, bearing a CD8+ phenotype, were relatively rare in peripheral blood. Significantly higher representation of disease-linked clones was reported for matched ankylosing spondylitis synovial fluid.

A word on this clonotype: Its antigen is not identified.

V is TRBV7-9 and J is TRBJ1-4; D is unresolved. The TCR originated in a male donor with ankylosing spondylitis. The specimen sequenced was blood, either unsorted or a sorted T cell fraction (not recorded which). The CDR3 spells CASSSRREKLFF. The CDR3 DNA follows: TGTGCCAGCAGCTCCAGGCGGGAAAAACTGTTTTTT.